This T cell receptor (beta chain) was sequenced for a study of OX40 agonist ivuxolimab in advanced cancers. Study-wide results and caveats: Expanded clones were, on average, more numerous in CD8+ T cells than in CD4+.

This clone was recorded once. Antigen specificity is unknown. The CDR3 consists of 16 residues. Germline V lookup: CDR1 MNHEY, CDR2 SMNVEV (reference sequence). Trimming cost V 10 bases and J 7 bases; bases outside gene matches: 12. Profiling relied on immunoSEQ multiplex PCR, and the TCRdb table lists in-frame clones only, not all of them. The top ten clones hold approximately 0.5% of a sample with 75,000 to 95,000 clones, approximately 90% of them seen once. The sample was CD4+ or CD8+ T cells sorted from blood, taken in a trial of the OX40 agonist ivuxolimab. The chain uses TRBV27 and TRBJ2-1, with TRBD2 matching 14 bases. This TCR was sampled from an adult with an advanced solid tumor such as melanoma, head and neck, liver or kidney cancer. The CDR3 DNA follows: TGTGCCACCAAGGGGCTTAGACTAGCGGGAGGGAATGAGCAGTTCTTC. Residues: CATKGLRLAGGNEQFF.